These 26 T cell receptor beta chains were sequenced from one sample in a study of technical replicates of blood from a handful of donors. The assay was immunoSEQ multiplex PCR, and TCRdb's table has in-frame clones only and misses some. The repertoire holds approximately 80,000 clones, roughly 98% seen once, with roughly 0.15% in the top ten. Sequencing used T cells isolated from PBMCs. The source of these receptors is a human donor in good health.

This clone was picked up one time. The CDR3, as DNA: TGTGCCAGCAGTTTATCCTTGGGGGCAGGTGAAAAACTGTTTTTT. Its translation is CASSLSLGAGEKLFF. V gene TRBV27 combines with J gene TRBJ1-4; tentative D call: TRBD1 (6 bases). V was cut by 0 bases and J by 7 bases, with 12 bases left in between. Germline CDR1 and CDR2: MNHEY and SMNVEV (reference sequence). This CDR3 is 15 amino acids long.

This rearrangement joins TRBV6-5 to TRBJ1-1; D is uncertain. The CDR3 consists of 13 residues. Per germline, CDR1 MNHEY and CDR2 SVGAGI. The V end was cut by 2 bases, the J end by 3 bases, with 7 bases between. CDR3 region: CASSYLTDTEAFF. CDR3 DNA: TGTGCCAGCAGTTACCTTACGGACACTGAAGCTTTCTTT.

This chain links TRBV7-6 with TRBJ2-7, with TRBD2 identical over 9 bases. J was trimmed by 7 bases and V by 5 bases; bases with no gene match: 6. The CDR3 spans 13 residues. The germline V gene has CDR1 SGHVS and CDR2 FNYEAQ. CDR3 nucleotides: TGTGCCAGCAGCCCTACCGGACTAGCGGAGCAGTACTTC. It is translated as CASSPTGLAEQYF.

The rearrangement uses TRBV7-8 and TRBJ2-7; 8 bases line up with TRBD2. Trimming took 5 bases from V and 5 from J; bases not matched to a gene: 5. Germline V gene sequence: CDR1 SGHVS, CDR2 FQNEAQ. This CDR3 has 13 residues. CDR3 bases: TGTGCCAGCAGCCCGCGGGGGGCCAACGAGCAGTACTTC. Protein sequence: CASSPRGANEQYF.

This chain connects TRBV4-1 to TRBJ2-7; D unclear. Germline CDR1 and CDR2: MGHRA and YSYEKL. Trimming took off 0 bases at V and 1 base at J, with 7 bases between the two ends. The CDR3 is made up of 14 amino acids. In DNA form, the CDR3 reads TGCGCCAGCAGCCAAGATCCGGGTTCCTACGAGCAGTACTTC. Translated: CASSQDPGSYEQYF.

CDR3 sequence (DNA): TGTGCCAGCAGTTTTAGCGGGAGATCTAGGAATGAGCAGTTCTTC. This translates into CASSFSGRSRNEQFF. The chain recombines TRBV27 with TRBJ2-1, with 9 bases matching TRBD2. With 3 bases clipped from V and 7 bases from J, the junction kept 7 bases outside the gene matches. CDR3 length equals 15 residues. The germline CDR1 and CDR2 sequences are MNHEY and SMNVEV (reference sequence).

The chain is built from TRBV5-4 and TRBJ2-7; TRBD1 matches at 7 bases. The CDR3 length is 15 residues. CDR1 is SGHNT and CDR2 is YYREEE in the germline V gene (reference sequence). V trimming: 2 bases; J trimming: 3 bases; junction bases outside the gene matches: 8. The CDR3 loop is CASSFSGTEDYEQYF. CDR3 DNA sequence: TGTGCCAGCAGCTTTTCTGGGACAGAGGACTACGAGCAGTACTTC.

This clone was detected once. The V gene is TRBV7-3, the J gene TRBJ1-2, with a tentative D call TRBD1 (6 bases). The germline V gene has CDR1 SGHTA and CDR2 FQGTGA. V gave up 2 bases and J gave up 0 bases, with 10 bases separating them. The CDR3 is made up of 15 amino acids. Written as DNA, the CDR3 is TGTGCCAGCAGCTTACAGGGGCTCTCTAACTATGGCTACACCTTC. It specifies CASSLQGLSNYGYTF.

As DNA, the CDR3 is TGTGCCAGCAGTTCCGGGAGGGGGGGGGCCTGGGGTGGCTACACCTTC. It translates to CASSSGRGGAWGGYTF. The chain combines TRBV27 with TRBJ1-2; D might be TRBD1 (6 bases). Germline loops: CDR1 MNHEY, CDR2 SMNVEV (reference sequence). The germline V and J ends were trimmed by 4 bases and 7 bases, with 22 bases remaining between them. The CDR3 consists of 16 residues.

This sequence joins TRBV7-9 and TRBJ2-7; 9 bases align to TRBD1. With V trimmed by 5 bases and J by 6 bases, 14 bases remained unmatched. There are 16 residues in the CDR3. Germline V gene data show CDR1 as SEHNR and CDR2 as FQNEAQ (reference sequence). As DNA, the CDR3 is TGTGCCAGCAGCGTAGGTGCAGGACAGGGGTTGATCGAGCAGTACTTC. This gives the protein CASSVGAGQGLIEQYF.

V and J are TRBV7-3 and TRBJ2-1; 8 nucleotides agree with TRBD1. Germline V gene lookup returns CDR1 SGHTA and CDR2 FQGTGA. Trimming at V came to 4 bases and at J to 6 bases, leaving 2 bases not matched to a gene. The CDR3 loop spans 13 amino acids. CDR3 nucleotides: TGTGCCAGCAGCTCCACAGGGGGCAATGAGCAGTTCTTC. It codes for CASSSTGGNEQFF.

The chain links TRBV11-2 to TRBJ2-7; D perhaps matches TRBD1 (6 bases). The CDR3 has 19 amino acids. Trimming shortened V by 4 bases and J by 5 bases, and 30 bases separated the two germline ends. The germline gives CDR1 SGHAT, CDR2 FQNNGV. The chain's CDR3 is CASSSPPGQRLMKTNEQYF. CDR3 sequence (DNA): TGTGCCAGCAGCTCCCCTCCGGGACAAAGGCTTATGAAGACGAACGAGCAGTACTTC.

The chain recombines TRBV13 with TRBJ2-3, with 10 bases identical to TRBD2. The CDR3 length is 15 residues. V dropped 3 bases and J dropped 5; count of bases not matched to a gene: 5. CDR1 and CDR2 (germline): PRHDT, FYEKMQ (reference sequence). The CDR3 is CASSFVAGGEDTQYF. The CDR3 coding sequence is TGTGCCAGCAGCTTCGTAGCGGGAGGTGAAGATACGCAGTATTTT.

CDR3 nucleotide sequence: TGTGCCTGGAGTCACCCCCATGGGACTTCCATTGATGGCGGGGGGGCAGGAGATACGCAGTATTTT. Amino acids: CAWSHPHGTSIDGGGAGDTQYF. The chain uses TRBV30 and TRBJ2-3; 9 bases are shared with TRBD2. Looked up from germline, CDR1 is GTSNPN and CDR2 is SVGIG (reference sequence). J was trimmed by 5 bases and V by 2 bases; bases with no gene match: 29. The length of the CDR3 is 22 residues.

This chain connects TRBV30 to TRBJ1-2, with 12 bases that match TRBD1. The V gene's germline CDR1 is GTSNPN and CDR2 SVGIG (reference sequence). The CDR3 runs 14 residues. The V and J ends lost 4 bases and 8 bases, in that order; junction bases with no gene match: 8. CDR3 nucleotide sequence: TGTGCCTGGACTCCGGGACAGGGGGCAGAGGGCTACACCTTC. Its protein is CAWTPGQGAEGYTF. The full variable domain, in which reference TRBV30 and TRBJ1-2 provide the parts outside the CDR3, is SQTIHQWPATLVQPVGSPLSLECTVEGTSNPNLYWYRQAAGRGLQLLFYSVGIGQISSEVPQNLSASRPQDRQFILSSKKLLLSDSGFYLCAWTPGQGAEGYTFGSGTRLTVV.

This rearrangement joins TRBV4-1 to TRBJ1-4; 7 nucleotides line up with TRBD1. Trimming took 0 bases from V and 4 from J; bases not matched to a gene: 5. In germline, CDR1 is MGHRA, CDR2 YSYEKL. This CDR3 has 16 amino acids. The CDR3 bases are TGCGCCAGCAGCCAAGAAAACAGGGGCCTTAATGAAAAACTGTTTTTT. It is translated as CASSQENRGLNEKLFF.

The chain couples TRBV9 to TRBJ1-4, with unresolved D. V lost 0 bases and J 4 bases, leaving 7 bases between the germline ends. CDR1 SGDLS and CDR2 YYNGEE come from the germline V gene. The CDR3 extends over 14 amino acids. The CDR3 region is CASSVDSFNEKLFF. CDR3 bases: TGTGCCAGCAGCGTAGACAGCTTTAATGAAAAACTGTTTTTT.

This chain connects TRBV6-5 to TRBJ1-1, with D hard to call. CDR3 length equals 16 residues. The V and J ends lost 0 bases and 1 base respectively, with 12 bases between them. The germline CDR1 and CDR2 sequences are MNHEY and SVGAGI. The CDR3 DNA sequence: TGTGCCAGCAGTTACTCTCGGGGAGCAGGGAACACTGAAGCTTTCTTT. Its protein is CASSYSRGAGNTEAFF.

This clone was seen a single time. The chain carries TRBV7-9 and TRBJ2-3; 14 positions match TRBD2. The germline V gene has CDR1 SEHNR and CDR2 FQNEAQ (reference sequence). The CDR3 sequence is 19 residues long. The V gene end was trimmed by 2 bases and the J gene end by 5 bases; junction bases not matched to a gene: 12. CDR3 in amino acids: CASSLIPRTSGRLGDTQYF. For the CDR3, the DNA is TGTGCCAGCAGCTTAATTCCCCGGACTAGCGGGAGGTTGGGAGATACGCAGTATTTT.

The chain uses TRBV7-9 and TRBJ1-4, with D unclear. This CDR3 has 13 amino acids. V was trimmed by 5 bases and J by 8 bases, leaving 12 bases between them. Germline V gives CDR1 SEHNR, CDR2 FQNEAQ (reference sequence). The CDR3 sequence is CASSPQTREKLFF. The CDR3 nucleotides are TGTGCCAGCAGCCCACAAACGAGGGAAAAACTGTTTTTT.

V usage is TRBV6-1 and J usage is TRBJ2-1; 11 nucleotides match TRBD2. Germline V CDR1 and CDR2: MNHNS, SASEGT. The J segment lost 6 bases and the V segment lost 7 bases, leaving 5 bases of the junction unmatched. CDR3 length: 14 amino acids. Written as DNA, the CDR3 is TGTGCCAGCACAAAACTAGCGGGGGTCAATGAGCAGTTCTTC. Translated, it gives CASTKLAGVNEQFF.

The CDR3 DNA is TGTGCCAGCAGTGAGCCGGGACAGGGGGTTGGCACTGAAGCTTTCTTT. Translation: CASSEPGQGVGTEAFF. The V and J genes are TRBV2 and TRBJ1-1; 11 bases line up with TRBD1. V was pared by 3 bases and J by 4 bases, with 7 bases of the junction left unmatched. CDR1 and CDR2 (germline): SNHLY, FYNNEI. This CDR3 contains 16 residues. The variable domain in full, completed from reference TRBV2 and TRBJ1-1, reads EPEVTQTPSHQVTQMGQEVILRCVPISNHLYFYWYRQILGQKVEFLVSFYNNEISEKSEIFDDQFSVERPDGSNFTLKIRSTKLEDSAMYFCASSEPGQGVGTEAFFGQGTRLTVV.

CDR3 in amino acids: CASSLFQGTEAFF. The CDR3, as DNA: TGTGCCAGCAGCTTATTTCAGGGCACTGAAGCTTTCTTT. The chain has TRBV11-3 and TRBJ1-1; possible D gene TRBD1, 5 bases. CDR1 SGHNT and CDR2 YENEEA come from the germline V gene. The CDR3 length is 13 residues. The V end was cut by 2 bases, the J end by 4 bases, with 8 bases between.

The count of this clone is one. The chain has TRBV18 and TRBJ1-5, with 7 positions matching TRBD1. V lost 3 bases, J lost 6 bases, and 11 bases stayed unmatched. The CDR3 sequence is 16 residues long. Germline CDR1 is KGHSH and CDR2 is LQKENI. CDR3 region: CASSPPGQMGTQPQHF. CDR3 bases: TGTGCCAGCTCACCCCCGGGACAGATGGGGACTCAGCCCCAGCATTTT. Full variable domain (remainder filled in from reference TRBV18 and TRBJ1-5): NAGVMQNPRHLVRRRGQEARLRCSPMKGHSHVYWYRQLPEEGLKFMVYLQKENIIDESGMPKERFSAEFPKEGPSILRIQQVVRGDSAAYFCASSPPGQMGTQPQHFGDGTRLSIL.

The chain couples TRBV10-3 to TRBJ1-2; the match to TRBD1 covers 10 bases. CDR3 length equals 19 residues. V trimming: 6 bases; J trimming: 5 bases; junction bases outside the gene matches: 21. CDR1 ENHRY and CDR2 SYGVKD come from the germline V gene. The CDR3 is CAISSLPGQGILGEYGYTF. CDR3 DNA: TGTGCCATCAGCTCCCTTCCGGGACAGGGGATCCTAGGCGAGTATGGCTACACCTTC.

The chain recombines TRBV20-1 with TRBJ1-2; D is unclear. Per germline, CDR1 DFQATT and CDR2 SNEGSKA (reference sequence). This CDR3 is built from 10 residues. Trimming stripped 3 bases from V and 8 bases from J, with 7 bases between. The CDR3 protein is CSASGNGYTF. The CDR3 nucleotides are TGCAGTGCTAGCGGTAACGGCTACACCTTC.